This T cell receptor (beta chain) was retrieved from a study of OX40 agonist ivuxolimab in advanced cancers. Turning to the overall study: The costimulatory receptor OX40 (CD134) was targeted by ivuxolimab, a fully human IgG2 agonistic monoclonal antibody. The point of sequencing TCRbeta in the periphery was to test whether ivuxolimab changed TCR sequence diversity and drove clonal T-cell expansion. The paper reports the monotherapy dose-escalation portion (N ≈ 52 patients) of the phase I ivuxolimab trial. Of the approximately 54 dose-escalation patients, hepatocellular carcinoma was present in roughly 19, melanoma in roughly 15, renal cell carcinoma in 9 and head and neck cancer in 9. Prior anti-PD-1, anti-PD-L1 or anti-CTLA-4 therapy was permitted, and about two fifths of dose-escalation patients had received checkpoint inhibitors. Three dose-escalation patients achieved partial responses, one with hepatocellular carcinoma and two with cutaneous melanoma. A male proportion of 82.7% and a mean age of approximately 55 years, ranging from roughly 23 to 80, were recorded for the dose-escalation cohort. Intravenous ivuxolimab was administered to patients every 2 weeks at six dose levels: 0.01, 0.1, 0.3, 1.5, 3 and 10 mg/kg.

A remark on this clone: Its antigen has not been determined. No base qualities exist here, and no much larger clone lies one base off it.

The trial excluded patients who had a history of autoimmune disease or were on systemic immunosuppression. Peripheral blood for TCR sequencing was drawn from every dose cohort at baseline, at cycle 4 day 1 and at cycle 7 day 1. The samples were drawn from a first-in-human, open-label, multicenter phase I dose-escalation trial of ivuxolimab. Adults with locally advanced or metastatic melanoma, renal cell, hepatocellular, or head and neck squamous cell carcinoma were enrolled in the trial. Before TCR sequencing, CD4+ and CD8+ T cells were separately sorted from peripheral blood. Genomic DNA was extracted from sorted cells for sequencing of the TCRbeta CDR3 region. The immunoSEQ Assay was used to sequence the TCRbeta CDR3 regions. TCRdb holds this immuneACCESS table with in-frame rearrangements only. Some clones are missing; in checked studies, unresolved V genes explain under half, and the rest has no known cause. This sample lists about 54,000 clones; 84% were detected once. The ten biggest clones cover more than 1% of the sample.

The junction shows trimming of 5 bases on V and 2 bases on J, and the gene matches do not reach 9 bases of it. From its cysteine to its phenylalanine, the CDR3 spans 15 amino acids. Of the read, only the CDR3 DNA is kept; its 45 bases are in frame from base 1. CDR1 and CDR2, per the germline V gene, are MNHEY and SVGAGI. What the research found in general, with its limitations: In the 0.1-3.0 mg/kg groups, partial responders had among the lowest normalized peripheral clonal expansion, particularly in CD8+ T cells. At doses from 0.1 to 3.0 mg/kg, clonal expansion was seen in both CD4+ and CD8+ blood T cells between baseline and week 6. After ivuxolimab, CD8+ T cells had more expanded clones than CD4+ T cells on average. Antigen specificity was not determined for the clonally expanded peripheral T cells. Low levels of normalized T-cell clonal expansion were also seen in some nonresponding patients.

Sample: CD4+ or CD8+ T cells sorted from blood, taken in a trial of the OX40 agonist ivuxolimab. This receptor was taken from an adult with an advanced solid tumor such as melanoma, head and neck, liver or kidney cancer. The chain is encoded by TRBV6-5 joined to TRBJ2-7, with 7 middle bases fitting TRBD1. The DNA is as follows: TGTGCCAGCAGTCTTTTTACAGGGGCCGCCTACGAGCAGTACTTC. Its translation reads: CASSLFTGAAYEQYF.